Presented here are 3 T cell receptor beta chains from one specimen sequenced in a study of T-cell memory formation after mild COVID-19. MiXCR, run by TCRdb on the 5' RACE reads, gives a single entry per CDR3 protein. The table lists under 50,000 distinct CDR3 sequences, 9.5% of them singletons. The sample comprised PBMCs or a T cell subset sorted from them (not recorded which). The receptors were gathered from an adult woman who had mild COVID-19 (a few samples of this study predate the infection). Cell type and time point are not known.

This clonotype occurred many times. J is TRBJ2-1 and V is TRBV13; D unresolved. Germline loops: CDR1 PRHDT, CDR2 FYEKMQ (reference sequence). The CDR3 spans 15 residues. The V end was cut by 4 bases, the J end by 8 bases, with 18 bases between. The CDR3 protein is CASSSGPLDTYEQFF. The CDR3 coding sequence is TGTGCCAGCAGCTCCGGACCGTTAGATACCTATGAGCAGTTCTTC.

The chain recombines TRBV5-1 with TRBJ1-2; D is possibly TRBD1 (5 bases). Germline V lookup: CDR1 SGHRS, CDR2 YFSETQ. Trimming took off 4 bases at V and 2 bases at J, with 15 bases between the two ends. The CDR3 is 15 amino acids. For the CDR3, the DNA is TGCGCCAGCAGCCGAGACCTGCCAGGGAACTATGGCTACACCTTC. This sequence encodes CASSRDLPGNYGYTF.

This clonotype occurred a few times. The rearrangement joins TRBV4-3 to TRBJ2-6; D is possibly TRBD1 (6 bases). V lost 2 bases to trimming and J lost 1 base, with 15 bases between them. Per germline, CDR1 LGHNA and CDR2 YSLEER. The CDR3 consists of 18 residues. The CDR3 reads CASSQSDRGTSGANVLTF. CDR3 nucleotides: TGCGCCAGCAGCCAATCGGATAGAGGGACATCTGGGGCCAACGTCCTGACTTTC.